This section outlines one T cell receptor beta chain sequence together with its context. Antigen: not known. Germline CDR1 SGHTA, CDR2 FQGTGA. The CDR3 is 12 residues long. From duplicate vials of around 160,000 sorted CD8+ T cells per subset, RNA was isolated. UMI-labeled 5' RACE was used to make TCR beta libraries. TCRdb re-called the 5' RACE reads; one entry per CDR3 protein, DNA not given. Here the sample table reports approximately 9,400 distinct CDR3 sequences. This sample was included in a study of human CD8 memory T cell subsets. General study findings and limits: Chao1-based estimation suggested that stem-like memory T cells exhibit greater diversity than precursor exhausted T cells. Similarly high diversity marked stem-like memory and precursor exhausted T cells, unlike effector memory cells.

Material for sequencing was CD8+ T cells from PBMCs. The V call is TRBV7-3, the J call TRBJ2-3. The source is a human donor in good health. This CDR3 is CASSFGGDTQYF.